Listed below are T cell receptor beta chains from one sample, sequenced in a study of T cells expressing NK-cell markers. TCRdb re-called the 5' RACE reads; one entry per CDR3 protein, DNA not given. The ten top clones account for 20%, within a sample of about 170,000 distinct CDR3 sequences. Material: blood T cells: a sorted CD56 or NKG2C T cell subset, CD4+ or CD8+ T cells, or bulk PBMC T cells (not recorded which). All receptors come from a man aged 18-70 years in good health. CDR3s include the opening cysteine and the closing phenylalanine or tryptophan.

cdr3_length: 19
j_call: TRBJ2-1
v_call: TRBV12-3/TRBV12-4
cdr3_aa: CASSLGLIVDWGHYNEQFF

cdr3_length: 14
j_call: TRBJ2-1
v_call: TRBV7-9
cdr3_aa: CASSLSLAYREQFF

cdr3_length: 16
j_call: TRBJ1-6
v_call: TRBV24-1
cdr3_aa: CATRRADRGYDSPLHF

cdr3_length: 14
j_call: TRBJ1-1
v_call: TRBV7-3
cdr3_aa: CASSAYSGNTEAFF

cdr3_length: 18
j_call: TRBJ1-6
v_call: TRBV4-2
cdr3_aa: CASSQGAGSGFTYSPLHF

cdr3_length: 15
j_call: TRBJ1-1
v_call: TRBV5-6
cdr3_aa: CASSPGPRLGTEAFF

cdr3_length: 15
j_call: TRBJ2-7
v_call: TRBV10-3
cdr3_aa: CAISGRTGNSYEQYF

cdr3_length: 13
j_call: TRBJ1-6
v_call: TRBV27
cdr3_aa: CASSVGQGSPLHF

cdr3_length: 12
j_call: TRBJ2-5
v_call: TRBV5-1
cdr3_aa: CASSRNGETQYF

cdr3_length: 13
j_call: TRBJ2-2
v_call: TRBV12-3/TRBV12-4
cdr3_aa: CASSFNGPGELFF

cdr3_length: 20
j_call: TRBJ2-7
v_call: TRBV24-1
cdr3_aa: CATSDLWNLGLNRRSYEQYF

cdr3_length: 14
j_call: TRBJ1-5
v_call: TRBV19
cdr3_aa: CASRGREGNQPQHF

cdr3_length: 15
j_call: TRBJ2-5
v_call: TRBV5-6
cdr3_aa: CASSQLGDDQETQYF

cdr3_length: 15
j_call: TRBJ2-7
v_call: TRBV6-5
cdr3_aa: CASSYGGPHEGEQYF

cdr3_length: 15
j_call: TRBJ2-1
v_call: TRBV2
cdr3_aa: CASRELAGGWNEQFF

cdr3_length: 17
j_call: TRBJ2-5
v_call: TRBV6-1
cdr3_aa: CASSGGGGPLPKSTQYF

cdr3_length: 16
j_call: TRBJ2-5
v_call: TRBV4-2
cdr3_aa: CASSPRLAGDQETQYF

cdr3_length: 14
j_call: TRBJ1-5
v_call: TRBV7-9
cdr3_aa: CASTQGHSNQPQHF

cdr3_length: 14
j_call: TRBJ2-7
v_call: TRBV20-1
cdr3_aa: CSARIGTGGYEQYF

cdr3_length: 16
j_call: TRBJ2-1
v_call: TRBV12-3/TRBV12-4
cdr3_aa: CASSSQGSGDIDEQFF

cdr3_length: 14
j_call: TRBJ2-1
v_call: TRBV9
cdr3_aa: CASSAYQSYNEQFF

cdr3_length: 15
j_call: TRBJ1-1
v_call: TRBV29-1
cdr3_aa: CSVAVFPGGNTEAFF

cdr3_length: 14
j_call: TRBJ2-7
v_call: TRBV6-1
cdr3_aa: CASSERLAGYEQYF

cdr3_length: 16
j_call: TRBJ2-5
v_call: TRBV12-3/TRBV12-4
cdr3_aa: CASSSGLAGVKETQYF

cdr3_length: 15
j_call: TRBJ1-5
v_call: TRBV20-1
cdr3_aa: CSARDRGTGSQPQHF

cdr3_length: 17
j_call: TRBJ2-3
v_call: TRBV15
cdr3_aa: CATSRDLGTGRTDTQYF

cdr3_length: 16
j_call: TRBJ2-3
v_call: TRBV7-9
cdr3_aa: CASSTRDRGLTDTQYF

cdr3_length: 15
j_call: TRBJ1-1
v_call: TRBV12-3/TRBV12-4
cdr3_aa: CASTPGMGGGTEAFF

cdr3_length: 14
j_call: TRBJ2-2
v_call: TRBV25-1
cdr3_aa: CASSLDRNTGELFF

cdr3_length: 19
j_call: TRBJ2-1
v_call: TRBV7-8
cdr3_aa: CASSFTGADLTSSYNEQFF

cdr3_length: 16
j_call: TRBJ2-3
v_call: TRBV12-3/TRBV12-4
cdr3_aa: CASSLRTSGGADTQYF

cdr3_length: 16
j_call: TRBJ2-5
v_call: TRBV13
cdr3_aa: CASSSWGGQGEETQYF

cdr3_length: 16
j_call: TRBJ2-5
v_call: TRBV5-6
cdr3_aa: CASSYGTGIIVGTQYF

cdr3_length: 16
j_call: TRBJ1-1
v_call: TRBV27
cdr3_aa: CASSPLSGQGLSEAFF

cdr3_length: 16
j_call: TRBJ2-2
v_call: TRBV24-1
cdr3_aa: CATSDPARDRYGELFF

cdr3_length: 13
j_call: TRBJ2-7
v_call: TRBV7-9
cdr3_aa: CASSDSRDLVQYF

cdr3_length: 13
j_call: TRBJ2-7
v_call: TRBV20-1
cdr3_aa: CSAWGTGGYEQYF

cdr3_length: 11
j_call: TRBJ2-1
v_call: TRBV6-2/TRBV6-3
cdr3_aa: CASTLENEQFF

cdr3_length: 15
j_call: TRBJ1-5
v_call: TRBV7-8
cdr3_aa: CASSPLALSNQPQHF

cdr3_length: 12
j_call: TRBJ2-3
v_call: TRBV5-1
cdr3_aa: CASSFTSGGVYF

cdr3_length: 17
j_call: TRBJ1-3
v_call: TRBV9
cdr3_aa: CASSSNKNTEVGNTIYF

cdr3_length: 15
j_call: TRBJ1-1
v_call: TRBV7-9
cdr3_aa: CASSSPTGANTEAFF

cdr3_length: 14
j_call: TRBJ1-1
v_call: TRBV10-3
cdr3_aa: CAISESGRVTEAFF

cdr3_length: 16
j_call: TRBJ2-7
v_call: TRBV7-6
cdr3_aa: CASSLEGSAVSNEQYF

cdr3_length: 12
j_call: TRBJ2-7
v_call: TRBV5-1
cdr3_aa: CASSLSGDEQYF

cdr3_length: 13
j_call: TRBJ2-1
v_call: TRBV18
cdr3_aa: CASFGEGYNEQFF

cdr3_length: 13
j_call: TRBJ2-7
v_call: TRBV7-9
cdr3_aa: CASREGTGYEQYF

cdr3_length: 16
j_call: TRBJ2-7
v_call: TRBV2
cdr3_aa: CASSEDPTGDTYEQYF

cdr3_length: 14
j_call: TRBJ2-7
v_call: TRBV7-2
cdr3_aa: CASSEGAGAYEQYF

cdr3_length: 14
j_call: TRBJ2-1
v_call: TRBV14
cdr3_aa: CASSLGTGGNEQFF

cdr3_length: 14
j_call: TRBJ2-5
v_call: TRBV20-1
cdr3_aa: CSARDAEMGETQYF